Shown below are 10 T cell receptor beta chains from a single sample sequenced in a study of T cells in Graves' hyperthyroidism and ophthalmopathy. Amplified TCR beta CDR3 regions came from RNA transcripts. HTBI primers drove first-round RT-PCR of the TCR CDR3. One entry per CDR3 protein, called by TCRdb with MiXCR from the multiplex PCR reads. The sample holds almost 600,000 distinct CDR3 sequences; around 13% are singletons and the top ten take roughly 6.2%. The sequenced sample consisted of blood. Receptors were obtained from a woman between 25 and 40 years old with Graves' hyperthyroidism that later progressed to Graves' ophthalmopathy.

This rearrangement joins TRBV15 to TRBJ1-4, with D possibly matching TRBD1 (5 bases). Germline lookup yields CDR1 LNHNV and CDR2 YYDKDF (reference sequence). The CDR3 length is 16 residues. V lost 0 bases to trimming and J lost 5 bases, with 13 bases between them. For the CDR3, the DNA is TGTGCCACCAGCAGAGAACGGAGGGGATCAAATGAAAAACTGTTTTTT. Translated: CATSRERRGSNEKLFF. The full variable domain, rest sourced from reference TRBV15 and TRBJ1-4, is DAMVIQNPRYQVTQFGKPVTLSCSQTLNHNVMYWYQQKSSQAPKLLFHYYDKDFNNEADTPDNFQSRRPNTSFCFLDIRSPGLGDTAMYLCATSRERRGSNEKLFFGSGTQLSVL.

The rearrangement uses TRBV3-1 and TRBJ1-5, with D hard to call. CDR1 LGHDT and CDR2 YNNKEL come from the germline V gene (reference sequence). The ends were cut back, 1 base at V and 7 bases at J, with 5 bases in the middle. This CDR3 comprises 12 residues. The CDR3 sequence is CASSQVGQPQHF. CDR3 sequence (DNA): TGTGCCAGCAGCCAAGTGGGGCAGCCCCAGCATTTT.

The genes are TRBV6-2 or TRBV6-3 and TRBJ2-5; D remains ambiguous. The CDR3 contains 11 residues. The V and J ends lost 6 bases and 4 bases respectively, with 6 bases between them. The germline gives CDR1 MNHEY, CDR2 SVGEGT. The CDR3 region is CASSVSETQYF. In nucleotides, the CDR3 is TGTGCCAGCAGCGTATCAGAGACCCAGTACTTC.

This clonotype was counted only a few times. This CDR3 is CSVGGDRSNTGELFF. CDR3 sequence (DNA): TGCAGCGTGGGTGGGGACAGGTCGAACACCGGGGAGCTGTTTTTT. The chain uses TRBV29-1 and TRBJ2-2, with 8 bases matching TRBD1. The CDR3 is 15 residues long. Germline V gene sequence: CDR1 SQVTM, CDR2 ANQGSEA. V shed 6 bases and J 0 bases; nucleotides not matched to a gene: 6.

The V call is TRBV11-2, the J call TRBJ2-3; D is undetermined. The V and J ends lost 5 bases and 0 bases respectively, with 12 bases between them. The CDR3 loop spans 15 amino acids. Germline V gene data show CDR1 as SGHAT and CDR2 as FQNNGV. CDR3 nucleotide sequence: TGTGCCAGCAGCCAGCTGGAAGCCAGCACAGATACGCAGTATTTT. Protein sequence: CASSQLEASTDTQYF.

This clonotype was recorded a few times. The chain couples TRBV27 to TRBJ2-7, with D hard to call. V lost 6 bases and J lost 1, with 13 bases in between. Per germline, CDR1 MNHEY and CDR2 SMNVEV (reference sequence). The CDR3 is 14 amino acids. The CDR3 loop reads CASSRAGLSYEQYF. As DNA, the CDR3 is TGTGCCAGCAGCCGGGCTGGTCTATCCTACGAGCAGTACTTC.

This clonotype was detected ten times or more. The genes are TRBV11-3 and TRBJ1-5; unclear D gene. V dropped 6 bases and J dropped 0 bases, with 12 bases sitting between them. The CDR3 is 15 amino acids. Germline values: CDR1 SGHNT, CDR2 YENEEA. The CDR3 region is CASSLGQDSNQPQHF. The CDR3 DNA reads TGTGCCAGCAGTCTCGGGCAAGATAGCAATCAGCCCCAGCATTTT. The full variable domain, rest sourced from reference TRBV11-3 and TRBJ1-5, is EAGVVQSPRYKIIEKKQPVAFWCNPISGHNTLYWYLQNLGQGPELLIRYENEEAVDDSQLPKDRFSAERLKGVDSTLKIQPAELGDSAVYLCASSLGQDSNQPQHFGDGTRLSIL.

This clonotype was recorded many times. This rearrangement joins TRBV24-1 to TRBJ2-7; weak D call: TRBD1 (7 bases). The CDR3 runs 15 residues. Germline V gene lookup returns CDR1 KGHDR and CDR2 SFDVKD. V was cut by 1 base and J by 6 bases, with 15 bases left in between. CDR3 DNA: TGTGCCACCAGTGATTTAGGAGGGGGCCTAGGCGAGCAGTACTTC. It encodes CATSDLGGGLGEQYF.

The chain has TRBV7-9 and TRBJ1-2; unclear D gene. In germline, CDR1 is SEHNR, CDR2 FQNEAQ (reference sequence). V lost 0 bases to trimming and J lost 8 bases, with 16 bases between them. The CDR3 has 15 residues. CDR3 amino acids: CASSLARSRVRGYTF. CDR3 DNA sequence: TGTGCCAGCAGCTTAGCGAGGTCGAGGGTAAGAGGCTACACCTTC.

The sample holds many counts of this clonotype. This chain connects TRBV6-5 to TRBJ2-5, with TRBD1 identical over 7 bases. The ends lost 0 bases at V and 4 bases at J; junction bases unmatched: 5. This CDR3 is 15 amino acids long. The germline gives CDR1 MNHEY, CDR2 SVGAGI. As DNA, the CDR3 is TGTGCCAGCAGTTACTCAGGGACAGAAGGAGAGACCCAGTACTTC. As protein: CASSYSGTEGETQYF.